One sample yielded the 5 T cell receptor beta chains listed below, sequenced in a study of neurological immune-mediated disorders. From the 5' RACE reads, TCRdb called clonotypes with MiXCR, one entry per CDR3 protein. The table shows some 15,000 distinct CDR3 sequences, with about 20% occurring only once. Material: PBMCs. These receptors all stem from a man aged 45 to 65 in good health.

This clonotype came up many times. V and J are TRBV5-1 and TRBJ1-5, with D tentatively TRBD1 (6 bases). CDR3 size: 15 residues. Germline assignment: CDR1 SGHRS and CDR2 YFSETQ. With 0 bases removed from V and 4 bases from J, the gap between germline ends came to 11 bases. The CDR3 region is CASSLGQGLNQPQHF. CDR3 in DNA: TGCGCCAGCAGCTTGGGGCAGGGGTTGAATCAGCCCCAGCATTTT.

This clonotype was found many times. The chain recombines TRBV7-8 with TRBJ1-6, with TRBD1 as a possible D gene (6 bases). The CDR3 totals 15 residues. In germline, CDR1 is SGHVS, CDR2 FQNEAQ. With 0 bases removed from V and 10 bases from J, the gap between germline ends came to 13 bases. In nucleotides, the CDR3 is TGTGCCAGCAGCTTAGCCCAGGGGAGCGGATCACCCCTCCACTTT. This codes for CASSLAQGSGSPLHF.

This clonotype was counted a single time. This chain links TRBV7-9 with TRBJ1-5, with 8 bases fitting TRBD1. Germline CDR1 SEHNR, CDR2 FQNEAQ (reference sequence). The V gene end was trimmed by 5 bases and the J gene end by 2 bases; junction bases not matched to a gene: 11. There are 17 residues in the CDR3. CDR3 amino acids: CASSRPQGARGNQPQHF. CDR3 nucleotides: TGTGCCAGCAGCCGCCCTCAGGGGGCGAGGGGCAATCAGCCCCAGCATTTT.

The table lists this clonotype with many counts. This chain links TRBV3-1 with TRBJ2-3; D is uncertain. The germline V gene encodes CDR1 LGHDT and CDR2 YNNKEL (reference sequence). The V and J ends lost 0 bases and 6 bases respectively, with 13 bases between them. The CDR3 totals 15 residues. This CDR3 is CASSQEGAGFDTQYF. The CDR3 nucleotides read TGTGCCAGCAGCCAAGAAGGCGCCGGGTTTGATACGCAGTATTTT.

This clonotype has a count of ten or more. This rearrangement joins TRBV6-2 or TRBV6-3 to TRBJ2-7; D uncertain. Germline CDR1 is MNHEY and CDR2 is SVGEGT. V lost 5 bases and J 6 bases, leaving 20 bases between the germline ends. The CDR3 loop spans 15 amino acids. The CDR3 reads CASSRTSVAPGEQYF. The DNA of the CDR3 is TGTGCCAGCAGTCGCACTTCCGTGGCCCCCGGCGAGCAGTACTTC.